This T cell receptor (beta chain) derives from a study of T cells in Graves' hyperthyroidism and ophthalmopathy. Study context: Specimen type is peripheral blood, collected at initial diagnosis prior to any treatment. Overall study findings and caveats: The blood repertoire included most of the expanded thyroid clonotypes above 0.001.

The source material, RNA transcripts, was used to amplify TCR beta CDR3 regions. With the HTBI primer set, the TCR CDR3 went through a first round of RT-PCR. TCRdb redid the calling of the multiplex PCR reads with MiXCR, one entry per CDR3 protein. The table has around 600,000 distinct CDR3 sequences, approximately 15% seen once. A few counts support this clonotype. No antigen is known for it. Each 10 ml fresh peripheral blood draw supplied the PBMCs. Germline lookup yields CDR1 SEHNR and CDR2 FQNEAQ (reference sequence). The CDR3 covers 15 residues. With 3 bases removed from V and 0 bases from J, the gap between germline ends came to 8 bases.

The origin of this receptor is a woman in her 30s with Graves' hyperthyroidism. The sequenced sample was blood. The rearrangement links TRBV7-9 to TRBJ2-2; no clear D gene. CDR3: CASSFPPANTGELFF. The CDR3 DNA reads TGTGCCAGCAGCTTTCCGCCAGCGAACACCGGGGAGCTGTTTTTT.